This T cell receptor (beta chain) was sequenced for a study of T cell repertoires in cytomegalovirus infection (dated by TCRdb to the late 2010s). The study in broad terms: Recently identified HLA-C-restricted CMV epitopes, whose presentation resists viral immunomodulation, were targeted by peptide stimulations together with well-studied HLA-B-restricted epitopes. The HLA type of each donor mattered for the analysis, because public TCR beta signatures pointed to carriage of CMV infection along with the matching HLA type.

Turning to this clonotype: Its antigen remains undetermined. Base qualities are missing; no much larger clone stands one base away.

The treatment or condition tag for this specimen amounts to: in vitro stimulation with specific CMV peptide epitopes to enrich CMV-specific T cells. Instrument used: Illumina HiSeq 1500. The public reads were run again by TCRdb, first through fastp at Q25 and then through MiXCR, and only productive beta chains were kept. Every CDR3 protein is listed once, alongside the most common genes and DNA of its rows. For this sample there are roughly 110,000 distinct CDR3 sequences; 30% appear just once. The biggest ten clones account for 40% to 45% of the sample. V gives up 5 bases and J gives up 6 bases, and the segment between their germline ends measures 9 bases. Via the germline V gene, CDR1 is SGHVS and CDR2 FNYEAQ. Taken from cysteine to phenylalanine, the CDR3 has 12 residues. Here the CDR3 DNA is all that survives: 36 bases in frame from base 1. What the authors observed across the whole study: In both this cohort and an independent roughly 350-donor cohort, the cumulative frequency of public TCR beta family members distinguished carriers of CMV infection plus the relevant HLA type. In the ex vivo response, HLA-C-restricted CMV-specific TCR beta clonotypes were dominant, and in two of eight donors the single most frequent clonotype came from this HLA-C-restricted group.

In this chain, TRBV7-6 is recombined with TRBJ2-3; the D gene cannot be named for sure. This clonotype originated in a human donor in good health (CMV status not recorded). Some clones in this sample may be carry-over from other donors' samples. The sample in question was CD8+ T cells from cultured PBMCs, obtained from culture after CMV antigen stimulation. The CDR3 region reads CASSHDGDTQYF. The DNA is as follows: TGTGCCAGCAGCCACGACGGTGATACGCAGTATTTT.